This T cell receptor beta chain derives from a study of T-cell reconstitution after alpha-beta-depleted transplantation in children. Points from the study as a whole: From surviving recipient T cells and thymic progenitors came the high day-60 TCRbeta diversity observed in some patients. About two months after transplant, alpha-beta T cells reportedly came from several hundred expanded graft clones. Counts and diversity of T cells one year after transplant came mostly from newly produced T cells.

Details on this clonotype: Its matching antigen is unknown.

Unique molecular identifiers were incorporated when the TCRbeta library was constructed. One entry per CDR3 protein results from TCRdb running MiXCR on the PCR reads. The repertoire holds 670,000 or so distinct CDR3 sequences, with about an eighth as singletons. The receptor's source is a girl aged 2-9 years with congenital amegakaryocytic thrombocytopenia, due to receive a stem cell transplant. The specimen comprised PBMCs, sampled before TCRalphabeta/CD19-depleted stem cell transplant.

CDR3 DNA: TGTGCCAGTATAGACAGGAGATCCACCGGGGAGCTGTTTTTT. This codes for CASIDRRSTGELFF. J is TRBJ2-2 and V is TRBV19; possibly TRBD1 for D (6 bases). Trimming cost V 7 bases and J 4 bases, with 13 bases left between them. Germline CDR1 reads LNHDA; CDR2 reads SQIVND (reference sequence). The CDR3 sequence is 14 residues long.